Shown below are 15 T cell receptor beta chains from a single sample sequenced in a study of CD8 T cells in Susac syndrome. RNA amounts of about 0.5 to 1 ug underwent reverse transcription with random hexamers. TCRdb redid the calling of the immunoSEQ multiplex PCR reads with MiXCR, one entry per CDR3 protein. The sample lists around 80,000 distinct CDR3 sequences, roughly 96% occurring once. The sample consisted of CD8+ T cells from PBMCs. The source of these receptors is a human donor with Susac syndrome.

V gene TRBV27 combines with J gene TRBJ2-7; D not resolved. Trimming removed 5 bases at V and 7 bases at J, with 12 bases between. This CDR3 contains 12 residues. Germline CDR1 is MNHEY and CDR2 is SMNVEV (reference sequence). CDR3 sequence: CASSSLLEEQYF. CDR3 nucleotides: TGTGCCAGCAGTAGCCTCCTTGAAGAGCAGTACTTC.

This rearrangement joins TRBV7-9 to TRBJ2-5, with D possibly TRBD1 on 6 matching bases. Germline-derived CDR1 and CDR2 are SEHNR and FQNEAQ (reference sequence). Trimming stripped 2 bases from V and 1 base from J, with 17 bases between. CDR3 length equals 17 residues. This CDR3 is CASSLRDTESIQETQYF. In DNA, the CDR3 is TGTGCCAGCAGCTTACGGGACACCGAATCTATCCAAGAGACCCAGTACTTC.

This clonotype has a single count. The J gene is TRBJ1-2, the V gene TRBV20-1; TRBD1 aligns across 8 bases. Unmatched junction bases numbered 8, after V lost 6 bases and J lost 2 bases. Germline CDR1 DFQATT, CDR2 SNEGSKA (reference sequence). The CDR3 consists of 14 residues. The CDR3 reads CSAALDRANYGYTF. CDR3 DNA sequence: TGCAGTGCCGCATTGGACAGGGCAAACTATGGCTACACCTTC.

The chain couples TRBV7-9 to TRBJ2-7; 10 bases are a match to TRBD1. J lost 5 bases, V lost 4 bases, and 2 bases had no gene match. The length of the CDR3 is 13 residues. Germline CDR1 SEHNR, CDR2 FQNEAQ (reference sequence). The CDR3 region has the DNA TGTGCCAGCAGCTGGGACAGGGGACACGAGCAGTACTTC. The encoded protein is CASSWDRGHEQYF.

The rearrangement links TRBV2 to TRBJ2-5; D is unresolved. Germline-derived CDR1 and CDR2 are SNHLY and FYNNEI. V was pared by 10 bases and J by 5 bases, with 8 bases between. This CDR3 is 10 amino acids long. This CDR3 reads CAKQGETQYF. For the CDR3, the DNA is TGTGCCAAACAAGGGGAGACCCAGTACTTC.

The rearrangement links TRBV7-6 to TRBJ2-5; no definite D call. The V end was cut by 3 bases, the J end by 5 bases, with 16 bases between. Germline-derived CDR1 and CDR2 are SGHVS and FNYEAQ. CDR3 length: 15 amino acids. In DNA, the CDR3 is TGTGCCAGCAGCTTGTACCCCGGGTTAACGGAGACCCAGTACTTC. It specifies CASSLYPGLTETQYF.

The genes are TRBV7-8 and TRBJ2-6; D possibly corresponds to TRBD1 (5 bases). V lost 5 bases and J 0 bases, leaving 20 bases between the germline ends. Germline lookup yields CDR1 SGHVS and CDR2 FQNEAQ. This CDR3 comprises 19 residues. In nucleotides, the CDR3 is TGTGCCAGCAGCCCAGGAAATACAGGCCTTAGCTCTGGGGCCAACGTCCTGACTTTC. Protein sequence: CASSPGNTGLSSGANVLTF.

The chain has TRBV7-2 and TRBJ2-6, with D uncertain. CDR1 is SGHTA and CDR2 is FQGNSA in the germline V gene. Trimming cost V 2 bases and J 2 bases, with 13 bases left between them. CDR3 size: 17 residues. This chain's CDR3 is CASSLTPPDTGANVLTF. CDR3 nucleotide sequence: TGTGCCAGCAGCTTAACCCCCCCCGACACTGGGGCCAACGTCCTGACTTTC.

The gene calls are TRBV30 and TRBJ1-2; D is unresolved. The germline V gene has CDR1 GTSNPN and CDR2 SVGIG (reference sequence). The CDR3 is 14 amino acids. V was cut by 0 bases and J by 1 base, with 9 bases left in between. The DNA of the CDR3 is TGTGCCTGGAGTGTAGGGAGGAATAACTATGGCTACACCTTC. Protein sequence: CAWSVGRNNYGYTF.

This clonotype has just a few counts. The chain links TRBV28 to TRBJ2-3; D remains ambiguous. The CDR3 covers 15 residues. CDR1 is MDHEN, CDR2 SYDVKM, per germline. Trimming shortened V by 2 bases and J by 2 bases, and 11 bases separated the two germline ends. The CDR3 protein is CASSLSPSFTDTQYF. CDR3 nucleotides: TGTGCCAGCAGTTTAAGCCCCTCGTTCACAGATACGCAGTATTTT.

The J gene is TRBJ2-7, the V gene TRBV9; the D gene is possibly TRBD2 (6 bases). The CDR3 totals 14 residues. V was clipped by 0 bases and J by 3 bases, with 10 bases between them. Germline CDR1 reads SGDLS; CDR2 reads YYNGEE. The CDR3 here is CASSVATGDYEQYF. The CDR3 DNA reads as TGTGCCAGCAGCGTAGCTACGGGGGACTACGAGCAGTACTTC.

The chain uses TRBV19 and TRBJ2-2; D remains unclear. The CDR3 runs to 15 residues. The germline V gene encodes CDR1 LNHDA and CDR2 SQIVND (reference sequence). The V end lost 7 bases, the J end lost 0 bases, and 12 bases lay between the germline ends. The CDR3 protein is CASTQLESNTGELFF. The CDR3, as DNA: TGTGCCAGTACCCAGCTCGAATCGAACACCGGGGAGCTGTTTTTT.

The genes are TRBV28 and TRBJ1-5; a possible D gene is TRBD1 (5 bases). The CDR3 length is 13 residues. Trimming removed 4 bases at V and 9 bases at J, with 13 bases between. CDR1 and CDR2 (germline): MDHEN, SYDVKM. The DNA of the CDR3 is TGTGCCAGCAGTTGGCCAGGGCCCTGGCCCCAGCATTTT. Translating it yields CASSWPGPWPQHF.

This rearrangement joins TRBV24-1 to TRBJ2-7; TRBD2 matches at 13 bases. Trimming took 2 bases from V and 3 from J; bases not matched to a gene: 12. The CDR3 consists of 19 residues. CDR1 KGHDR and CDR2 SFDVKD come from the germline V gene. CDR3: CATSDWNEGLAGVNYEQYF. The CDR3 DNA sequence: TGTGCCACCAGTGATTGGAATGAAGGACTAGCGGGAGTAAACTACGAGCAGTACTTC.

The chain couples TRBV9 to TRBJ2-3; D is uncertain. Trimming took off 0 bases at V and 3 bases at J, with 5 bases between the two ends. CDR3 length: 13 residues. Germline CDR1 SGDLS, CDR2 YYNGEE. DNA of the CDR3: TGTGCCAGCAGCGTAGCTCTGACAGATACGCAGTATTTT. Protein: CASSVALTDTQYF.